This TCR beta chain was retrieved from a study of blood T cell repertoires in COVID-19. Study-wide background: Both acute and convalescent COVID-19 samples were obtained from the United States, Italy and Spain.

Original analysis: Amplified reference gene primers provided the basis for estimating nucleated cell counts. Repertoires were generated with immunoSEQ multiplex PCR, while TCRdb's copy carries only in-frame clones and drops some. V and J calls and clone size are as listed in that table; D and trimming were resolved from the DNA. The repertoire holds 150,000 to 200,000 clones, about 85% seen once, with under 30% in the top ten. This clone was detected a few times. V lost 7 bases, J lost 12 bases, and 10 bases lay in between. Germline lookup yields CDR1 WNHNN and CDR2 SYGVQD (reference sequence). This CDR3 region has 10 residues.

The sample consisted of PBMCs or T cells enriched from blood (not recorded which). The chain couples TRBV10-1 to TRBJ2-1, with D perhaps matching TRBD2 (5 bases). This receptor was taken from a woman between 40 and 50 years old in a cohort exposed to, infected with or recovered from COVID-19 (not recorded which). The CDR3 bases are TGCGCCAGCACCGAAGGAGGGCAGTTCTTC. Protein: CASTEGGQFF.